The T cell receptor beta chain described here comes from a study of shared clonotypes between healthy human individuals. Repertoires were generated with immunoSEQ multiplex PCR, while TCRdb's copy carries only in-frame clones and drops some. Of some 630,000 clones listed, approximately 96% are singletons. CDR3 length: 16 amino acids. Trimming pared 3 bases from V and 2 bases from J, leaving 14 bases between. Germline CDR1 is MNHNS and CDR2 is SASEGT. This clone was seen just once. Naive CD8 cells comprised CD45RO-negative, CCR7-positively selected cells, excluding terminally differentiated effector memory CD45RA+ cells.

The chain links TRBV6-1 to TRBJ1-5, with a possible D match to TRBD1 (5 bases). This receptor was obtained from a woman in her twenties or thirties in good health. Material: naive CD8+ T cells sorted from blood. The CDR3 spells CASSDLTLGGNQPQHF. The CDR3 DNA follows: TGTGCCAGCAGTGACCTAACTCTGGGGGGCAATCAGCCCCAGCATTTT.